This T cell receptor (beta chain) was obtained from a study of blood T cell repertoires in COVID-19. About the study: T cells, B-cell-depleted T cells, or PBMCs provided the cDNA or gDNA that served as material.

As processed by the authors: Nucleated cell counts were estimated from reference gene primer amplification. Repertoires were generated with immunoSEQ multiplex PCR, while TCRdb's copy carries only in-frame clones and drops some. That table supplies the V and J calls and clone size; D and trimming were determined from the DNA. Of about 350,000 clones listed, around 86% are singletons. The germline gives CDR1 SGDLS, CDR2 YYNGEE. With V trimmed by 7 bases and J by 5 bases, 15 bases remained unmatched. The CDR3 extends over 16 amino acids. The V call is TRBV9, the J call TRBJ2-1; TRBD1 matches at 7 bases. Sequences were obtained from peripheral blood. The source of this sequence is a woman in her 50s with COVID-19, enrolled during active disease. In DNA form, the CDR3 reads TGTGCCAGCTCCGCCCGAAGGGGACAGATTAACAATGAGCAGTTCTTC. It encodes CASSARRGQINNEQFF.